The rows below give T cell receptor beta chains drawn from one sample of a study of T cells in localized non-small cell lung cancer. Here immunoSEQ multiplex PCR was the method, and the copy in TCRdb shows in-frame clones only, minus some. The sample comprises roughly 39,000 clones, 90% to 95% of which are singletons, and under 12% rests with the top ten. Sequences were derived from PBMCs, sampled before any cancer treatment. The receptors originated from a woman aged 40 to 75 with stage II lung adenocarcinoma. Both conserved end residues are part of each CDR3. A D gene is named only where the DNA matches it firmly. Clone sizes are given selectively: once, few, many, or a class where the clone is expanded.

v_call	j_call	clone_size	d_call	cdr3_length	cdr3_aa	cdr3_nt
TRBV19	TRBJ1-1	once	.	15	CASSRQEAVSTEAFF	TGTGCCAGTAGTAGACAGGAGGCCGTGAGCACTGAAGCTTTCTTT
TRBV7-9	TRBJ1-6	.	TRBD1	14	CASSRDSYYSPLHF	TGTGCCAGCAGCCGGGACAGCTACTATTCACCCCTCCACTTT
TRBV1	TRBJ1-5	once	.	18	CTSSQDTVSNDSNQPQHF	TGCACCAGCAGCCAAGATACGGTGTCGAATGATAGCAATCAGCCCCAGCATTTT
TRBV7-8	TRBJ2-7	.	TRBD2	21	CASSLPLGTSGSWVQSYEQYF	TGTGCCAGCAGCTTACCCCTAGGGACTAGCGGGAGTTGGGTTCAGTCCTACGAGCAGTACTTC
TRBV28	TRBJ1-2	.	.	12	CASVAGPAGYTF	TGTGCCAGCGTGGCAGGGCCGGCGGGCTACACCTTC
TRBV6-5	TRBJ2-3	.	.	12	CASSPNGDTQYF	TGTGCCAGCAGCCCTAATGGGGATACGCAGTATTTT
TRBV29-1	TRBJ2-7	.	TRBD2	14	CSVETSGVSYEQYF	TGCAGCGTTGAGACTAGCGGGGTATCCTACGAGCAGTACTTC
TRBV10-3	TRBJ2-1	.	TRBD2	14	CAISESGGDNEQFF	TGTGCCATCAGTGAGTCTGGGGGGGACAATGAGCAGTTCTTC
TRBV7-6	TRBJ1-2	.	.	15	CASSVGGTQPHGYTF	TGTGCCAGCAGCGTGGGTGGGACTCAACCCCATGGCTACACCTTC
TRBV4-1	TRBJ2-7	.	.	14	CASSQGNEVREQYF	TGCGCCAGCAGCCAAGGAAATGAGGTGCGGGAGCAGTACTTC
TRBV28	TRBJ1-3	.	.	17	CASSPGGGQDSGNTIYF	TGTGCCAGCAGTCCCGGGGGGGGCCAGGACTCTGGAAACACCATATATTTT
TRBV5-1	TRBJ1-1	few	.	14	CASRRYGESTEAFF	TGCGCCAGCAGGCGTTATGGGGAAAGCACTGAAGCTTTCTTT
TRBV6-6	TRBJ2-7	.	TRBD2	14	CASRRTSGSYEQYF	TGTGCCAGCAGGAGGACTAGCGGGAGCTACGAGCAGTACTTC
TRBV4-1	TRBJ2-7	.	.	15	CASSHGRENSDEQYF	TGCGCCAGCAGCCACGGCAGGGAAAATAGCGACGAGCAGTACTTC
TRBV19	TRBJ1-5	.	.	13	CASSIRVNQPQHF	TGTGCCAGTAGTATTAGGGTCAATCAGCCCCAGCATTTT
TRBV15	TRBJ2-2	.	TRBD1	14	CATSARQGAGELFF	TGTGCCACCAGCGCCCGACAGGGGGCCGGGGAGCTGTTTTTT
TRBV28	TRBJ1-5	.	TRBD1	16	CASNPGGQGGNQPQHF	TGTGCCAGCAACCCCGGTGGACAGGGTGGGAATCAGCCCCAGCATTTT
TRBV6-1	TRBJ1-5	.	.	14	CASSSPGLGQPQHF	TGTGCCAGCAGTTCCCCAGGTTTGGGTCAGCCCCAGCATTTT
TRBV5-6	TRBJ1-6	.	.	16	CASSLAGAVYNSPLHF	TGTGCCAGCAGCTTGGCCGGAGCAGTCTATAATTCACCCCTCCACTTT
TRBV11-2	TRBJ2-5	.	TRBD2	14	CASSLELAEETQYF	TGTGCCAGCAGCTTGGAACTAGCGGAAGAGACCCAGTACTTC
TRBV6-5	TRBJ1-2	.	TRBD1	14	CASSSQGSNYGYTF	TGTGCCAGCAGTTCACAGGGGTCTAACTATGGCTACACCTTC
TRBV7-9	TRBJ2-3	.	TRBD2	17	CASSLGLAGGRTDTQYF	TGTGCCAGCAGCTTAGGACTAGCGGGAGGGAGGACAGATACGCAGTATTTT
TRBV12-5	TRBJ1-4	.	TRBD1	19	CASGFLGPDREGTNEKLFF	TGTGCTAGTGGTTTTCTTGGCCCCGACAGGGAAGGGACTAATGAAAAACTGTTTTTT
TRBV5-1	TRBJ1-5	.	.	15	CASSLDGPSNQPQHF	TGCGCCAGCAGCCTGGACGGCCCAAGCAATCAGCCCCAGCATTTT
TRBV27	TRBJ2-1	.	TRBD1	15	CASARGHQGYNEQFF	TGTGCCAGCGCCAGGGGGCATCAGGGCTACAATGAGCAGTTCTTC
TRBV14	TRBJ1-1	.	.	15	CASSASTEPNTEAFF	TGTGCCAGCAGCGCAAGTACCGAGCCGAACACTGAAGCTTTCTTT
TRBV7-8	TRBJ2-7	.	.	15	CASSKSPWDGNEQYF	TGTGCCAGCAGCAAAAGCCCCTGGGACGGAAACGAGCAGTACTTC
TRBV28	TRBJ1-2	.	.	15	CATSLWGASDYGYTF	TGTGCCACCTCTCTTTGGGGAGCTTCCGACTATGGCTACACCTTC
TRBV10-2	TRBJ1-4	once	TRBD1	14	CASTTGQSNEKLFF	TGCGCCAGCACAACGGGACAGTCTAATGAAAAACTGTTTTTT
TRBV25-1	TRBJ2-3	once	.	14	CASSDPLGGDTQYF	TGTGCCAGCAGTGACCCCCTGGGGGGAGATACGCAGTATTTT
TRBV29-1	TRBJ1-2	.	.	11	CSVAVLNGYTF	TGCAGCGTTGCAGTGTTGAATGGCTACACCTTC
TRBV2	TRBJ1-5	.	.	14	CASSESGFGQPQHF	TGTGCCAGCAGTGAGTCCGGGTTCGGGCAGCCCCAGCATTTT
TRBV5-4	TRBJ2-5	.	.	13	CASSLESQETQYF	TGTGCCAGCAGCTTGGAGTCCCAAGAGACCCAGTACTTC
TRBV5-4	TRBJ2-2	.	.	12	CASSPLGGELFF	TGTGCCAGCAGCCCTCTCGGCGGGGAGCTGTTTTTT
TRBV7-6	TRBJ2-3	.	TRBD2	15	CASSLGGTGEGTQYF	TGTGCCAGCAGCTTAGGCGGAACGGGGGAGGGTACGCAGTATTTT
TRBV11-3	TRBJ2-3	.	TRBD2	16	CASSSGLAGGTDTQYF	TGTGCCAGCAGCTCGGGACTAGCGGGGGGCACAGATACGCAGTATTTT
TRBV28	TRBJ2-7	.	.	12	CASRPTGNEQYF	TGTGCCAGCAGGCCAACAGGGAACGAGCAGTACTTC
TRBV19	TRBJ1-2	.	TRBD1	13	CASYRDRVYGYTF	TGTGCCAGCTACCGGGACAGGGTCTATGGCTACACCTTC